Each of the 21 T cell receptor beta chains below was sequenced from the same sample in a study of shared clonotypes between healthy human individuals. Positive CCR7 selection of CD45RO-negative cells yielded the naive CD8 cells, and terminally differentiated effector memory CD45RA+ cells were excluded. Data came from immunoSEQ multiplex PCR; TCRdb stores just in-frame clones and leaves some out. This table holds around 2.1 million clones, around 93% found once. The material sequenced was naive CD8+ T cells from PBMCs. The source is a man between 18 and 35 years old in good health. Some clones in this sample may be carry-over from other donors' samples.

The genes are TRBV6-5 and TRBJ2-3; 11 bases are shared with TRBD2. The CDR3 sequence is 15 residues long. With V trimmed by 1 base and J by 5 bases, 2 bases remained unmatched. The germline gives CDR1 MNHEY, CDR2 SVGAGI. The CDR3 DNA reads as TGTGCCAGCAGTTACTTAGCGGGAGGGCTAGATACGCAGTATTTT. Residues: CASSYLAGGLDTQYF.

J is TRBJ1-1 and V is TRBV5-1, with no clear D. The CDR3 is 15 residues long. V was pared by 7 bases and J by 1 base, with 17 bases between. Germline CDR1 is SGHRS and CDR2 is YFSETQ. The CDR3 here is CASEGTDGENTEAFF. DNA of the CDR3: TGCGCCAGCGAAGGCACCGACGGTGAGAACACTGAAGCTTTCTTT.

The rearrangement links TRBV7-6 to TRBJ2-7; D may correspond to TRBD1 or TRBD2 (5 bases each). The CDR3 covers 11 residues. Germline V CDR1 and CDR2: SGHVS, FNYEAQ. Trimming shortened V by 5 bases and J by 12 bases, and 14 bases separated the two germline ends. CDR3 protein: CASSVGRFLYF. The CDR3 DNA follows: TGTGCCAGCAGCGTGGGACGGTTCCTGTACTTC.

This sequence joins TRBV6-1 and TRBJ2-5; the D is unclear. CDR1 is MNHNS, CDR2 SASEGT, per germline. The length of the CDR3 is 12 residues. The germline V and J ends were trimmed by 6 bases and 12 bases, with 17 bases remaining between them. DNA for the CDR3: TGTGCCAGCAGCGAACAGAGATTTCCAAAGTACTTC. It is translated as CASSEQRFPKYF.

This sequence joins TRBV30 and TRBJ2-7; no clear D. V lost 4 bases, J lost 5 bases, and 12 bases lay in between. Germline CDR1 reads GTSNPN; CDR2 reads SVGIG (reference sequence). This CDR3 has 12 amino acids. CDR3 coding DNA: TGTGCCTGGAACCCCAGGTCCCACGAGCAGTACTTC. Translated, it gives CAWNPRSHEQYF. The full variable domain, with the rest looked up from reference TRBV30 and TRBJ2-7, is SQTIHQWPATLVQPVGSPLSLECTVEGTSNPNLYWYRQAAGRGLQLLFYSVGIGQISSEVPQNLSASRPQDRQFILSSKKLLLSDSGFYLCAWNPRSHEQYFGPGTRLTVT.

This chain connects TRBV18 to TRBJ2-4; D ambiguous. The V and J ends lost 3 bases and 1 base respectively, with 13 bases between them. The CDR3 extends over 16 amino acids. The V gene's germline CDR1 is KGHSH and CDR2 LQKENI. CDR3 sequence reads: CASSPSVTAAKNIQYF. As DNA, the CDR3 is TGTGCCAGCTCACCGAGCGTCACGGCCGCCAAAAACATTCAGTACTTC.

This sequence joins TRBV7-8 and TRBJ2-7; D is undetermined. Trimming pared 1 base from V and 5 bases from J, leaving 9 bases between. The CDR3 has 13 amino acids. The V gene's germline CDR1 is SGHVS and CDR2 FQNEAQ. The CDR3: CASSLGVGHEQYF. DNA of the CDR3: TGTGCCAGCAGCTTAGGGGTCGGGCACGAGCAGTACTTC.

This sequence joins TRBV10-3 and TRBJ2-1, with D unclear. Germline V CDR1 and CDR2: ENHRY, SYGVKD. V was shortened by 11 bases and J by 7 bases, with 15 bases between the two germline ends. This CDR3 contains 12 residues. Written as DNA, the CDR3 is TGTGCCTCCTCGTACGGTGAGAATGAGCAGTTCTTC. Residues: CASSYGENEQFF.

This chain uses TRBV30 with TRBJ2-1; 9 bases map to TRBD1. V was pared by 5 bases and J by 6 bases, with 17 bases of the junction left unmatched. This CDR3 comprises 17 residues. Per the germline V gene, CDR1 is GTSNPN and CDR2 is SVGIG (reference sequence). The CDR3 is CAWGGGWGQGLPNEQFF. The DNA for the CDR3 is TGTGCCTGGGGCGGGGGATGGGGACAGGGACTGCCCAATGAGCAGTTCTTC.

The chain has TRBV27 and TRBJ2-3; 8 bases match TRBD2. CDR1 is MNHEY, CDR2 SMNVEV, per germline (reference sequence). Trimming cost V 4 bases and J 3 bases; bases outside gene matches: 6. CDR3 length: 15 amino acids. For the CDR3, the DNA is TGTGCCAGCAGTTCCCTAACGGGAGGGACAGATACGCAGTATTTT. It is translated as CASSSLTGGTDTQYF.

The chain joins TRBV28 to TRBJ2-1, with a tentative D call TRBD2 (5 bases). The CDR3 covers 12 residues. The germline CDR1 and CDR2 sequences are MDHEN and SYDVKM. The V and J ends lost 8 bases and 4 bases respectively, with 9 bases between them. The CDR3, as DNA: TGTGCCAGCCGCCGGGGATACAATGAGCAGTTCTTC. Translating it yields CASRRGYNEQFF.

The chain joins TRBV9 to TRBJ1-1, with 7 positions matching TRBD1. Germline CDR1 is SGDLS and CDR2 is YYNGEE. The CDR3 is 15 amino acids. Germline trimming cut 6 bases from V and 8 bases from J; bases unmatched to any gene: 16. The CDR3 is CASTPRGSLASEAFF. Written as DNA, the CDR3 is TGTGCCAGCACCCCCAGGGGGAGTTTGGCTTCCGAAGCTTTCTTT.

The CDR3 DNA reads as TGTGCCAGCAGCTCCCGGACTAGCGGGAGTCCCGGGCCCTACGAGCAGTACTTC. This sequence encodes CASSSRTSGSPGPYEQYF. The genes are TRBV13 and TRBJ2-7; 13 bases agree with TRBD2. Germline trimming cut 4 bases from V and 2 bases from J; bases unmatched to any gene: 11. This CDR3 spans 18 amino acids. Germline CDR1 PRHDT, CDR2 FYEKMQ (reference sequence).

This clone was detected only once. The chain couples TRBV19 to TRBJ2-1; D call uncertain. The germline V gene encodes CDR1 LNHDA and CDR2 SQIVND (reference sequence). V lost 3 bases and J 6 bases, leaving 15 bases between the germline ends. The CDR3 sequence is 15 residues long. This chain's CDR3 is CASSITKRSLNEQFF. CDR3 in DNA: TGTGCCAGTAGTATTACTAAACGTTCCCTCAATGAGCAGTTCTTC.

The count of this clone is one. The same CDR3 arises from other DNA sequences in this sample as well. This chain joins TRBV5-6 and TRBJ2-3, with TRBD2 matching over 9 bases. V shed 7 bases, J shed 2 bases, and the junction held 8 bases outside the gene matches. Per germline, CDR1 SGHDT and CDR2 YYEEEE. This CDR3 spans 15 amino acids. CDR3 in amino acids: CASSLAGGFTDTQYF. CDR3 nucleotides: TGTGCCAGCTCCCTGGCGGGAGGGTTCACAGATACGCAGTATTTT.

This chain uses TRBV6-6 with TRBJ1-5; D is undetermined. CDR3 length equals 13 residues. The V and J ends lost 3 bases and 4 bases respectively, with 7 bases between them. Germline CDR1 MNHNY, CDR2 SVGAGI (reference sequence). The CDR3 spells CASSYRENQPQHF. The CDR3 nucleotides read TGTGCCAGCAGTTATCGGGAAAATCAGCCCCAGCATTTT.

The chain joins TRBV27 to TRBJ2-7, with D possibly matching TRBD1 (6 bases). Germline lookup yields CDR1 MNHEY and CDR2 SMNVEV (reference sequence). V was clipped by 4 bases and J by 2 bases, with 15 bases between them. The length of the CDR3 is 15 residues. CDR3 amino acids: CASSYQTGQTYEQYF. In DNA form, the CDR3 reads TGTGCCAGCAGTTACCAGACCGGACAGACCTACGAGCAGTACTTC.

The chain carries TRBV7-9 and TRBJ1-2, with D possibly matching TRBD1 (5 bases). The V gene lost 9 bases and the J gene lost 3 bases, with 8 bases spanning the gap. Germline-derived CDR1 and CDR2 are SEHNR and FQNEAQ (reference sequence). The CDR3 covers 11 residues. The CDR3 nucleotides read TGTGCCAGTAGGGACTACTATGGCTACACCTTC. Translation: CASRDYYGYTF.

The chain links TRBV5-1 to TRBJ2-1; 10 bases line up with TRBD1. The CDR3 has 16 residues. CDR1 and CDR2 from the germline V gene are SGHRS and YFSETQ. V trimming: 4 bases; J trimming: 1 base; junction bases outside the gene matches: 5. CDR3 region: CASSGRDRGSYNEQFF. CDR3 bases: TGCGCCAGCAGCGGTAGGGACAGGGGATCCTACAATGAGCAGTTCTTC.

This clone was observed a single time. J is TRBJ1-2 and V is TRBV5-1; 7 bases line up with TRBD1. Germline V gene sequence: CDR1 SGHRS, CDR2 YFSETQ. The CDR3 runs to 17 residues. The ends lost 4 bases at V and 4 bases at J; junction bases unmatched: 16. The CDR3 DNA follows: TGCGCCAGCAGCGCGGAGCGACGGGACAGTAAGCTCTATGGCTACACCTTC. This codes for CASSAERRDSKLYGYTF.

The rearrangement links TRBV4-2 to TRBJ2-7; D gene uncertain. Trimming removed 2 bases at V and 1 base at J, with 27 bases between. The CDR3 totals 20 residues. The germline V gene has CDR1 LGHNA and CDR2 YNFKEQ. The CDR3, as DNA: TGTGCCAGCAGCCAACGCGGTGTGATCAACGCATCACCTGAATCCTACGAGCAGTACTTC. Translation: CASSQRGVINASPESYEQYF.